The 22 T cell receptor beta chains presented below share a single source sample, sequenced in a study of blood T cell repertoires in COVID-19. TCRdb keeps only in-frame clones here, not all; method: immunoSEQ multiplex PCR. The repertoire holds tens of thousands of clones, with 87% as singletons. Sequencing input: peripheral blood. These receptors originate from a man between 50 and 59 years old with active COVID-19.

The chain recombines TRBV7-2 with TRBJ2-7, with TRBD2 matching 9 bases. V shed 7 bases and J 7 bases; nucleotides not matched to a gene: 8. Germline loops: CDR1 SGHTA, CDR2 FQGNSA. The CDR3 has 13 amino acids. In DNA, the CDR3 is TGTGCCAGCATTGGCGGGAGGGTGGGTGAGCAGTACTTC. This gives the protein CASIGGRVGEQYF. Variable domain in full (rest from reference TRBV7-2 and TRBJ2-7): GAGVSQSPSNKVTEKGKDVELRCDPISGHTALYWYRQSLGQGLEFLIYFQGNSAPDKSGLPSDRFSAERTGGSVSTLTIQRTQQEDSAVYLCASIGGRVGEQYFGPGTRLTVT.

The chain joins TRBV3-1 (or the pseudogene TRBV3-2) to TRBJ1-4; TRBD1 aligns across 7 bases. CDR3 size: 15 residues. J was trimmed by 4 bases and V by 1 base; bases with no gene match: 3. In germline, CDR1 is LGHDT, CDR2 YNNKEL (reference sequence). The CDR3 spells CASSQGDSFNEKLFF. DNA of the CDR3: TGTGCCAGCAGCCAAGGGGACAGCTTTAATGAAAAACTGTTTTTT.

The chain is built from TRBV5-1 and TRBJ2-6; possible D gene TRBD1, 5 bases. The CDR3 covers 16 residues. Germline V CDR1 and CDR2: SGHRS, YFSETQ. V shed 0 bases and J shed 0 bases, with 7 bases lying between them. CDR3 residues: CASSLGRGSGANVLTF. CDR3 bases: TGCGCCAGCAGCTTGGGAAGGGGCTCTGGGGCCAACGTCCTGACTTTC. Variable domain in full (rest from reference TRBV5-1 and TRBJ2-6): KAGVTQTPRYLIKTRGQQVTLSCSPISGHRSVSWYQQTPGQGLQFLFEYFSETQRNKGNFPGRFSGRQFSNSRSEMNVSTLELGDSALYLCASSLGRGSGANVLTFGAGSRLTVL.

This chain connects TRBV30 to TRBJ1-1; D uncertain. V was trimmed by 2 bases and J by 6 bases, leaving 13 bases between them. CDR1 and CDR2 (germline): GTSNPN, SVGIG (reference sequence). The CDR3 length is 13 residues. CDR3 nucleotide sequence: TGTGCCTGGAGTCATATCGGTTCCGCTGAAGCTTTCTTT. This translates into CAWSHIGSAEAFF.

V and J are TRBV7-9 and TRBJ1-2; 8 bases map to TRBD1. This CDR3 contains 15 residues. V lost 1 base and J lost 7; bases outside the gene matches: 8. The germline V gene has CDR1 SEHNR and CDR2 FQNEAQ (reference sequence). The CDR3 region is CASSLEDRALGGYTF. The CDR3 DNA follows: TGTGCCAGCAGCTTAGAGGACAGGGCCTTGGGTGGCTACACCTTC.

The V gene is TRBV9, the J gene TRBJ1-1, with 11 bases identical to TRBD1. The J segment lost 2 bases and the V segment lost 6 bases, leaving 9 bases of the junction unmatched. This CDR3 spans 16 amino acids. The germline gives CDR1 SGDLS, CDR2 YYNGEE. Here the CDR3 reads CASNVGTGGLNTEAFF. CDR3 nucleotide sequence: TGTGCCAGCAACGTCGGGACAGGGGGACTTAACACTGAAGCTTTCTTT. Looking up the rest from reference TRBV9 and TRBJ1-1 gives the full variable domain: DSGVTQTPKHLITATGQRVTLRCSPRSGDLSVYWYQQSLDQGLQFLIQYYNGEERAKGNILERFSAQQFPDLHSELNLSSLELGDSALYFCASNVGTGGLNTEAFFGQGTRLTVV.

The V gene is TRBV28, the J gene TRBJ2-1; 9 bases fit TRBD1. Germline values: CDR1 MDHEN, CDR2 SYDVKM. The CDR3 runs 13 residues. The CDR3 reads CVLDRGIDNEQFF. CDR3 nucleotides: TGTGTCCTGGACAGGGGTATTGATAATGAGCAGTTCTTC.

The chain links TRBV19 to TRBJ1-5; 10 nucleotides align to TRBD1. Trimming cost V 1 base and J 1 base; bases outside gene matches: 7. The CDR3 length is 18 residues. Germline V gene data show CDR1 as LNHDA and CDR2 as SQIVND (reference sequence). In nucleotides, the CDR3 is TGTGCCAGTAGTATAGGACAGGGGGCGAGGTCGAGCAATCAGCCCCAGCATTTT. Protein: CASSIGQGARSSNQPQHF. The whole variable domain, filled in from reference TRBV19 and TRBJ1-5, reads DGGITQSPKYLFRKEGQNVTLSCEQNLNHDAMYWYRQDPGQGLRLIYYSQIVNDFQKGDIAEGYSVSREKKESFPLTVTSAQKNPTAFYLCASSIGQGARSSNQPQHFGDGTRLSIL.

The chain employs TRBV5-8 and TRBJ2-1, with 7 positions matching TRBD1. Germline V gene lookup returns CDR1 SGHTS and CDR2 YDEGEE. CDR3 length equals 15 residues. V gave up 4 bases and J gave up 6 bases; unmatched junction bases: 10. The DNA for the CDR3 is TGTGCCAGCAGCCCCCGGGACAGACAAGGCAATGAGCAGTTCTTC. This encodes CASSPRDRQGNEQFF.

With regard to this clone: At one boundary the junction diverges from the germline segment, which might be a read error. The chain links TRBV18 to TRBJ2-1; 16 nucleotides line up with TRBD2. The CDR3 totals 17 residues. CDR1 is KGHSH and CDR2 is LQKENI in the germline V gene. CDR3 loop: CASSPQGLAGGYSEQFF. CDR3 coding DNA: TGTGCCAGCTCACCCCAGGGACTAGCGGGGGGGTACAGTGAGCAGTTCTTC. Based on the CDR3 plus reference TRBV18 and TRBJ2-1, the full variable domain is NAGVMQNPRHLVRRRGQEARLRCSPMKGHSHVYWYRQLPEEGLKFMVYLQKENIIDESGMPKERFSAEFPKEGPSILRIQQVVRGDSAAYFCASSPQGLAGGYSEQFFGPGTRLTVL.

The V and J genes are TRBV28 and TRBJ2-5; 7 bases fit TRBD1. Losses at the gene ends were 3 bases for V and 5 bases for J; bases not matched to a gene: 9. This CDR3 has 15 amino acids. Germline values: CDR1 MDHEN, CDR2 SYDVKM. This chain's CDR3 is CASSFLGQERETQYF. CDR3 DNA sequence: TGTGCCAGCAGTTTCCTAGGACAGGAAAGGGAGACCCAGTACTTC. Full variable domain (outside the CDR3, taken from reference TRBV28 and TRBJ2-5): DVKVTQSSRYLVKRTGEKVFLECVQDMDHENMFWYRQDPGLGLRLIYFSYDVKMKEKGDIPEGYSVSREKKERFSLILESASTNQTSMYLCASSFLGQERETQYFGPGTRLLVL.

As DNA, the CDR3 is TGCAGCGCCTCCGGCCCCGGACAGGGGGGCTCCGGATTCTTC. Encoded protein: CSASGPGQGGSGFF. The chain has TRBV29-1 and TRBJ2-1, with 10 bases identical to TRBD1. The CDR3 spans 14 residues. Germline trimming cut 7 bases from V and 16 bases from J; bases unmatched to any gene: 19. The germline gives CDR1 SQVTM, CDR2 ANQGSEA.

The chain carries TRBV7-9 and TRBJ2-1; 12 bases fit TRBD2. V was pared by 5 bases and J by 0 bases, with 11 bases of the junction left unmatched. Germline V gene data show CDR1 as SEHNR and CDR2 as FQNEAQ (reference sequence). This CDR3 contains 19 residues. CDR3 sequence reads: CASSLRPSGGGSSYNEQFF. The CDR3, as DNA: TGTGCCAGCAGCCTCCGGCCTAGCGGGGGGGGGAGCTCCTACAATGAGCAGTTCTTC.

The chain has TRBV7-2 and TRBJ1-2; 7 positions match TRBD1. Germline-derived CDR1 and CDR2 are SGHTA and FQGNSA. The CDR3 extends over 15 amino acids. With V trimmed by 5 bases and J by 4 bases, 10 bases remained unmatched. The CDR3 protein is CASSPYQGEAYGYTF. In DNA form, the CDR3 reads TGTGCCAGCAGCCCCTATCAGGGGGAGGCCTATGGCTACACCTTC.

This sequence joins TRBV6-5 and TRBJ1-1; D unclear. There are 11 residues in the CDR3. The V gene's germline CDR1 is MNHEY and CDR2 SVGAGI. V lost 7 bases, J lost 4 bases, and 7 bases lay in between. CDR3 bases: TGTGCCAGCACGGGGAGCACTGAAGCTTTCTTT. This codes for CASTGSTEAFF.

The chain uses TRBV5-5 and TRBJ2-3; TRBD1 matches 10 bases. V dropped 4 bases and J dropped 6; count of bases not matched to a gene: 5. From germline, CDR1 is SGHKS and CDR2 YYEKEE (reference sequence). The CDR3 totals 14 residues. DNA of the CDR3: TGTGCCAGCAGCGACAGGGGGCGCGTGGATACGCAGTATTTT. This gives the protein CASSDRGRVDTQYF.

The genes are TRBV4-2 and TRBJ1-1; no clear D gene. Trimming pared 1 base from V and 1 base from J, leaving 4 bases between. This CDR3 region has 13 residues. CDR1 LGHNA and CDR2 YNFKEQ come from the germline V gene. The CDR3 region has the DNA TGTGCCAGCAGCCAAGTACAGAACACTGAAGCTTTCTTT. It translates to CASSQVQNTEAFF.

V and J are TRBV5-1 and TRBJ1-2, with D possibly matching TRBD1 (5 bases). The CDR3 covers 13 residues. The V and J ends lost 0 bases and 6 bases respectively, with 9 bases between them. Germline V CDR1 and CDR2: SGHRS, YFSETQ. The CDR3: CASSLEGPDGYTF. Here the CDR3 DNA reads TGCGCCAGCAGCTTGGAGGGGCCGGATGGCTACACCTTC.

There are a few counts of this clone. This chain uses TRBV19 with TRBJ2-7; 8 bases map to TRBD1. Germline CDR1 reads LNHDA; CDR2 reads SQIVND (reference sequence). The CDR3 extends over 15 amino acids. The trim removed 5 bases at V and 4 bases at J, leaving 10 bases unmatched. The CDR3 region is CASSDGQGNRYEQYF. The CDR3 DNA reads as TGTGCCAGTAGTGATGGACAGGGCAATAGGTACGAGCAGTACTTC.

CDR3 amino acids: CASSSAGWVEAKNIQYF. CDR3 sequence (DNA): TGCGCCAGCAGTTCTGCGGGGTGGGTGGAGGCCAAAAACATTCAGTACTTC. The rearrangement joins TRBV4-1 to TRBJ2-4; D is perhaps TRBD2 (6 bases). CDR1 MGHRA and CDR2 YSYEKL come from the germline V gene. The V end lost 6 bases, the J end lost 1 base, and 19 bases lay between the germline ends. The CDR3 contains 17 residues.

This clone was counted between two and nine times. The rearrangement joins TRBV30 to TRBJ1-4, with 7 bases aligning to TRBD1. The length of the CDR3 is 13 residues. Germline lookup yields CDR1 GTSNPN and CDR2 SVGIG (reference sequence). After removal of 3 bases from V and 8 bases from J, the junction contained 6 bases not matched to a gene. The CDR3 DNA reads TGTGCCTGGAGCACCGGGACAGAGGAAAAACTGTTTTTT. Its translation: CAWSTGTEEKLFF.

This clone was picked up one time. The rearrangement joins TRBV4-1 to TRBJ2-3, with 7 positions matching TRBD2. CDR3 size: 13 residues. V lost 3 bases, J lost 7 bases, and 4 bases stayed unmatched. Germline-derived CDR1 and CDR2 are MGHRA and YSYEKL. CDR3 sequence (DNA): TGCGCCAGCAGCCAGGGGACTACCTATACGCAGTATTTT. Translated, it gives CASSQGTTYTQYF.